Sequencing of this T cell receptor beta chain was carried out in a study of vaccination effects on CD4 cells after COVID-19. Study in general: Two doses of either BNT162b2 or mRNA-1273 were given to each participant.

ViraFEST assay sequencing came after antigen-specific CD4+ T cells were expanded with viral peptide pools. A roughly ten-day culture period preceded the isolation of CD4+ T cells. Vaccine recipients had no previous SARS-CoV-2 infection; their nucleocapsid antibodies were negative. PBMC were cultured at a few million per well with around 10 IU/ml IL-2 and 10 ug/ml peptides. The repertoire was sequenced with immunoSEQ multiplex PCR; TCRdb's copy has only in-frame clones and lacks some. Of 65,000 to 90,000 clones in the sample, 65% to 85% were seen once. Study conclusions and caveats: Marked clonal contraction of both clone types appeared late after vaccination. Few convalescent patients and no early post-infection timepoints were included in the study.

Worth noting for this clone: What it binds is not known.

The CDR3 contains 15 residues. V lost 2 bases and J 2 bases, leaving 12 bases between the germline ends. The germline V gene encodes CDR1 SGHDT and CDR2 YYEEEE. V and J are TRBV5-6 and TRBJ2-3; D call uncertain. The sequencing used CD4+ T cells from PBMCs cultured with HCoV-NL63 spike peptides, collected before COVID-19 vaccination. The source of this sequence is a human donor who received a COVID-19 vaccine. The CDR3 DNA reads TGTGCCAGCAGCTTCGAACACGGCATCACAGATACGCAGTATTTT. Translated, it gives CASSFEHGITDTQYF.